Below are 12 T cell receptor beta chains sequenced from a single sample in a study of cytomegalovirus exposure and HLA in healthy donors. The PCR made use of 60 Vbeta and 13 Jbeta primers. The method was immunoSEQ multiplex PCR; TCRdb's version includes in-frame clones alone and lacks a portion of them. The repertoire holds approximately 120,000 clones, with less than 80% as singletons. The sample was PBMCs. The receptors here all came from a woman aged 45-65 years in good health and CMV-seropositive.

The V gene is TRBV2, the J gene TRBJ1-2, with 9 bases fitting TRBD1. The germline gives CDR1 SNHLY, CDR2 FYNNEI. This CDR3 region has 15 residues. Trimming cost V 6 bases and J 1 base; bases outside gene matches: 6. The CDR3 reads CASRAGQGINYGYTF. In DNA form, the CDR3 reads TGTGCCAGCAGAGCCGGACAGGGGATTAACTATGGCTACACCTTC.

This chain's CDR3 is CASRLGTSGQGYQPQHF. The CDR3 nucleotides read TGTGCAAGTCGCTTAGGGACCTCGGGACAGGGGTATCAGCCCCAGCATTTT. The J gene is TRBJ1-5, the V gene TRBV12-2; TRBD1 reflects the table's D call only, with no check against the DNA. TRBV12-2 is a listed pseudogene. The CDR3 extends over 17 amino acids.

The genes are TRBV5-6 and TRBJ2-5, with 9 bases fitting TRBD2. Germline values: CDR1 SGHDT, CDR2 YYEEEE. The CDR3 covers 16 residues. V was pared by 0 bases and J by 4 bases, with 7 bases of the junction left unmatched. CDR3 in DNA: TGTGCCAGCAGCTTGGTTGGCGGGGGGGCCGTAGAGACCCAGTACTTC. This sequence encodes CASSLVGGGAVETQYF.

The chain recombines TRBV15 with TRBJ2-7; 7 bases are shared with TRBD1. Germline V gene sequence: CDR1 LNHNV, CDR2 YYDKDF (reference sequence). Trimming at V came to 0 bases and at J to 5 bases, leaving 7 bases not matched to a gene. The CDR3 extends over 15 amino acids. DNA for the CDR3: TGTGCCACCAGCAGAGATAAGGGGGCCCGGGACGAGCAGTACTTC. Protein: CATSRDKGARDEQYF.

The rearrangement links TRBV5-6 to TRBJ2-3; 9 bases are a match to TRBD2. With 2 bases clipped from V and 5 bases from J, the junction kept 6 bases outside the gene matches. Germline V gene sequence: CDR1 SGHDT, CDR2 YYEEEE. The CDR3 runs 15 residues. The CDR3 sequence: CASSFSGSGGDTQYF. For the CDR3, the DNA is TGTGCCAGCAGCTTTAGCGGGAGCGGAGGAGATACGCAGTATTTT.

The chain joins TRBV7-6 to TRBJ1-1, with 8 bases matching TRBD1. The germline CDR1 and CDR2 sequences are SGHVS and FNYEAQ. The CDR3 runs 18 residues. With 3 bases clipped from V and 0 bases from J, the junction kept 12 bases outside the gene matches. The CDR3 region is CASSLGYARQGMNTEAFF. DNA for the CDR3: TGTGCCAGCAGCTTGGGTTACGCGCGACAGGGGATGAACACTGAAGCTTTCTTT.

This chain's CDR3 is CASSQGLDGYTF. The CDR3 region has the DNA TGTGCCAGCAGCCAGGGCCTCGATGGCTACACCTTC. The V and J genes are TRBV27 and TRBJ1-2, with a possible D match to TRBD1 (5 bases). V was trimmed by 6 bases and J by 6 bases, leaving 11 bases between them. CDR1 is MNHEY and CDR2 is SMNVEV in the germline V gene (reference sequence). The CDR3 is made up of 12 amino acids.

The rearrangement joins TRBV19 to TRBJ2-1; 14 positions agree with TRBD2. The CDR3 spans 15 residues. The germline gives CDR1 LNHDA, CDR2 SQIVND (reference sequence). V gave up 7 bases and J gave up 8 bases; unmatched junction bases: 7. DNA for the CDR3: TGTGCCAGTACCCAAAGGGGACTAGCGGGAGATGAGCAGTTCTTC. Encoded protein: CASTQRGLAGDEQFF.

The chain joins TRBV27 to TRBJ2-3; D perhaps matches TRBD2 (6 bases). Trimming pared 2 bases from V and 0 bases from J, leaving 6 bases between. Per germline, CDR1 MNHEY and CDR2 SMNVEV (reference sequence). The CDR3 runs 14 residues. CDR3 sequence: CASSLGLSTDTQYF. CDR3 in DNA: TGTGCCAGCAGTTTAGGACTAAGCACAGATACGCAGTATTTT.

The chain has TRBV4-1 and TRBJ2-4; 8 bases are a match to TRBD1. The CDR3 covers 17 residues. Germline lookup yields CDR1 MGHRA and CDR2 YSYEKL. Germline trimming cut 0 bases from V and 2 bases from J; bases unmatched to any gene: 6. This CDR3 is CASSQEGQGGTKNIQYF. CDR3 coding DNA: TGCGCCAGCAGCCAAGAAGGACAGGGTGGGACCAAAAACATTCAGTACTTC.

The chain recombines TRBV7-2 with TRBJ2-7, with D maybe TRBD2 (5 bases). CDR3 length: 14 residues. The V end was cut by 5 bases, the J end by 0 bases, with 11 bases between. Germline CDR1 SGHTA, CDR2 FQGNSA. CDR3 bases: TGTGCCAGCAGCAGGACTCTGAGCTCCTACGAGCAGTACTTC. This codes for CASSRTLSSYEQYF.

The chain has TRBV2 and TRBJ1-2; TRBD1 is a possible D gene (6 bases). The V end lost 8 bases, the J end lost 2 bases, and 18 bases lay between the germline ends. Germline CDR1 SNHLY, CDR2 FYNNEI. This CDR3 contains 15 residues. The CDR3 protein is CASSMGASHNYGYTF. For the CDR3, the DNA is TGTGCCAGCTCGATGGGGGCGAGCCACAACTATGGCTACACCTTC. Together with reference TRBV2 and TRBJ1-2, the CDR3 gives the full variable domain: EPEVTQTPSHQVTQMGQEVILRCVPISNHLYFYWYRQILGQKVEFLVSFYNNEISEKSEIFDDQFSVERPDGSNFTLKIRSTKLEDSAMYFCASSMGASHNYGYTFGSGTRLTVV.